This TCR beta chain derives from a study of blood T cell repertoires in COVID-19. Study-wide background: PBMCs, B-cell-depleted T cells, or T cells were the source of the cDNA or gDNA that made up the material.

Trimming stripped 1 base from V and 2 bases from J, with 8 bases between. CDR1 and CDR2 (germline): LNHDA, SQIVND (reference sequence). The CDR3 runs to 14 residues. Authors' analysis steps: Researchers report that nucleated cell counts were estimated from reference gene primer amplification. This table comes from immunoSEQ multiplex PCR, and its TCRdb copy is limited to in-frame clones, with some not included. V and J calls and clone size are those listed in that table; D and trimming were worked out from the DNA. The sample includes 200,000 to 250,000 clones, approximately 88% of them seen just once.

The sequenced sample was PBMCs or T cells enriched from blood (not recorded which). This sequence was found in a woman under 40 with acute COVID-19. The chain carries TRBV19 and TRBJ1-1; D might be TRBD1 (6 bases). The CDR3: CASSIVGGNTEAFF. The CDR3 nucleotides read TGTGCCAGTAGTATAGTAGGGGGAAACACTGAAGCTTTCTTT.